This TCR beta chain came from a study of blood T cell repertoires in COVID-19. Across the study: Samples taken during acute and convalescent COVID-19 were collected in the United States, Italy and Spain. PBMCs, B-cell-depleted T cells, or T cells were the source of the cDNA or gDNA that made up the material.

Source study methods: From reference gene primer amplification, estimates of nucleated cell counts were derived. Profiled with immunoSEQ multiplex PCR; TCRdb holds only in-frame clones, not every one. V, J and clone size are those of that table, while D and trimming were read from the DNA. The sample carries 100,000 to 150,000 clones, 85% to 90% recorded once. Patients in Seattle were enrolled during active infection, then followed longitudinally. The sequenced sample was peripheral blood. This sequence originates from a man in his 60s with COVID-19, enrolled during active disease.

This CDR3 reads CASSYPTGGYNSPLHF. The CDR3 region has the DNA TGTGCCAGCAGTTACCCCACAGGGGGCTATAATTCACCCCTCCACTTT. The rearrangement links TRBV6-5 to TRBJ1-6; 8 bases fit TRBD1. This CDR3 comprises 16 residues. Looked up from germline, CDR1 is MNHEY and CDR2 is SVGAGI. Germline trimming cut 2 bases from V and 3 bases from J; bases unmatched to any gene: 3.